The clone carrying this T cell receptor (beta chain) has only a few counts. Its target is not known. The V end was cut by 4 bases, the J end by 4 bases, with 7 bases between. This CDR3 is 12 amino acids long. The data are from a study of identical twins. MiXCR was run by TCRdb on the 5' RACE reads, yielding one entry per CDR3 protein. The repertoire includes under 1 million distinct CDR3 sequences, around 12% of them detected once, and 1.5% to 2% sits in the top ten. Study-wide findings and caveats: Within beta out-of-frame sequences, the excess sharing observed between twins was weaker. Beta clonotypes that were abundant in cord blood contained fewer insertions, a pattern absent from memory repertoires.

This sample was shared with a second study, whose subject was yellow fever vaccine responses in identical twins. This second study says: Twin vaccine T cell responses reportedly seemed partly convergent, partly personalized.

The chain joins TRBV12-3 or TRBV12-4 to TRBJ1-1, with no clear D. The sequence came from a woman aged 18-30 years in good health. Material: PBMCs. CDR3 loop: CASSWRITEAFF. As DNA, the CDR3 is TGTGCCAGCAGTTGGCGGATCACTGAAGCTTTCTTT.